This TCR beta chain was sequenced in a study of T-cell memory formation after mild COVID-19. Study-level findings and limits: Clones contracting day 15 to 85 were balanced CD4/CD8; later expanders leaned CD4+.

TCRdb used MiXCR to reprocess the 5' RACE reads, holding one entry per CDR3 protein. Seen here are some 120,000 distinct CDR3 sequences, about 18% observed once, and the top ten hold 4.5% to 6.5%. This clonotype was seen a handful of times. What it binds is not known. V gave up 5 bases and J gave up 5 bases; unmatched junction bases: 8. The CDR3 loop spans 14 amino acids. Sequencing input: PBMCs or a T cell subset sorted from them (not recorded which). V gene TRBV12-3 or TRBV12-4 combines with J gene TRBJ2-5; TRBD1 matches 7 bases. The origin of this receptor is a young man who had mild COVID-19 (a few samples of this study predate the infection). Cell type and time point are not known. The CDR3 DNA follows: TGTGCCAGCAGTGTAACAGGGGTTGTGGAGACCCAGTACTTC. It codes for CASSVTGVVETQYF.